This T cell receptor beta chain was recovered during a study of cytomegalovirus exposure and HLA in healthy donors. Study-level results: Many donors carried some public TCRs, although rarity characterized most TCR sequences. In the 120 or so validation repertoires, just under 95% of cluster scores exceeded 0, per a later analysis.

Profiled with immunoSEQ multiplex PCR; TCRdb holds only in-frame clones, not every one. The sample lists about 130,000 clones, approximately 90% seen once, with about 6.6% in the top ten. Worth noting for this clone: Its antigen is undetermined.

CDR1 MNHEY and CDR2 SVGAGI come from the germline V gene. CDR3 size: 15 residues. J gave up 6 bases and V 7 bases, and 11 bases lay outside the gene matches. The donors were part of the 120-subject validation cohort, which stood apart from the roughly 670-subject first cohort. The receptor's source is a woman in her twenties or thirties in good health and CMV-seropositive. Sequenced material: PBMCs. The chain employs TRBV6-5 and TRBJ2-2; 7 bases agree with TRBD2. For the CDR3, the DNA is TGTGCCAGCACCTACGGGGGGAGCCCCCCCGGGGAGCTGTTTTTT. Translation: CASTYGGSPPGELFF.